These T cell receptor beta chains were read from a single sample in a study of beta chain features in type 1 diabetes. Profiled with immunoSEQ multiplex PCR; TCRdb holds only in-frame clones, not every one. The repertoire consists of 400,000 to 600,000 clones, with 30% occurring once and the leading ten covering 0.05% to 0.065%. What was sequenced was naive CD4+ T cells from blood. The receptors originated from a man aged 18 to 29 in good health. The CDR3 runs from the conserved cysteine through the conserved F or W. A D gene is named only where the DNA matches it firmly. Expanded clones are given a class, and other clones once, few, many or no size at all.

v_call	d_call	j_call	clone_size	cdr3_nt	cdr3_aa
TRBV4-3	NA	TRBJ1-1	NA	TGCGCCAGCAGCCATGGAGACAGGAACACTGAAGCTTTCTTT	CASSHGDRNTEAFF
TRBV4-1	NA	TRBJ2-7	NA	TGCGCCAGCAGCCAAGAGCAGGGTAGGTCCTACGAGCAGTACTTC	CASSQEQGRSYEQYF
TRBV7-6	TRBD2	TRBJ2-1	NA	TGTGCCAGCAGTCTAGGGGGACTAGACGAGCAGTTCTTC	CASSLGGLDEQFF
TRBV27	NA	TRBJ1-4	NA	TGTGCCAGCAGTGCGAACAGGGCAACTAATGAAAAACTGTTTTTT	CASSANRATNEKLFF
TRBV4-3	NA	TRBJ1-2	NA	TGCGCCAGCAGCCAAAGTATCAACTATGGCTACACCTTC	CASSQSINYGYTF
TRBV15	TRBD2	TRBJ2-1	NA	TGTGCCACCAGCAGAGATCCGGCTAGCGGGAGAAATGAGCAGTTCTTC	CATSRDPASGRNEQFF
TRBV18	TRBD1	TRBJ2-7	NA	TGTGCCAGCTCACCACCAAGCTGGACAGGGGGGAACGAGCAGTACTTC	CASSPPSWTGGNEQYF
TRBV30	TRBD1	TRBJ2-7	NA	TGTGCCTGGGGGACAGGGGGCCATGAGCAGTACTTC	CAWGTGGHEQYF
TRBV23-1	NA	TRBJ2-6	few	TGCGCCAGCAAGGGCAGGGGGACTTGTGGGGCCAACGTCCTGACTTTC	CASKGRGTCGANVLTF
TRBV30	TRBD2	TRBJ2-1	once	TGTGCCTGGATCAGACTAGCGGGAGGGCCCGGTGAGCAGTTCTTC	CAWIRLAGGPGEQFF
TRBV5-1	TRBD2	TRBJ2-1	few	TGCGCCAGCAGCTTGGCGGGACTAAGTGAGCAGTTCTTC	CASSLAGLSEQFF
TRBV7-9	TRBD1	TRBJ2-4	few	TGTGCCAGCAGCTGGGGACAGGGAGATCCCGGGAACATTCAGTACTTC	CASSWGQGDPGNIQYF
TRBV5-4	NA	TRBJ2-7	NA	TGTGCCAGCAGCTTGGAATACGAGCAGTACTTC	CASSLEYEQYF
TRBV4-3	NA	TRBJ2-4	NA	TGCGCCAGCAGCCAAGATTTAGGACTAGCCAAAAACATTCAGTACTTC	CASSQDLGLAKNIQYF
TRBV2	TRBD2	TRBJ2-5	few	TGTGCCAGCATAGGGGTCAGCGGGAGGGATCAAGAGACCCAGTACTTC	CASIGVSGRDQETQYF
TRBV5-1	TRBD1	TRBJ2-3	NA	TGCGCCAGCAGCGGGACAGGGAGTGATACGCAGTATTTT	CASSGTGSDTQYF
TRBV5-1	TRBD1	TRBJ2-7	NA	TGCGCCAGCAGCTCCGGACAGGCCCCCCTTTACGAGCAGTACTTC	CASSSGQAPLYEQYF
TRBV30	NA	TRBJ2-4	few	TGTGCCTGGAGTCCAGCGGGAGCCAAAAACATTCAGTACTTC	CAWSPAGAKNIQYF
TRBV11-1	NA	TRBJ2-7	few	TGTGCCAGCAGCAACCGGGCCGAGCAGTACTTC	CASSNRAEQYF
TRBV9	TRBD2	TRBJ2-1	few	TGTGCCAGCAGCGACCCCTGGGCTAGCGGTTGGAATGAGCAGTTCTTC	CASSDPWASGWNEQFF
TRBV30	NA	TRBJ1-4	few	TGTGCCGGGGGGGGCCCTGAAAAACTGTTTTTT	CAGGGPEKLFF
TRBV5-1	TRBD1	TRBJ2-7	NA	TGCGCCAGCACCAAGGTAGGGGGCCTCTACGAGCAGTACTTC	CASTKVGGLYEQYF